Listed below are T cell receptor beta chains from one sample, sequenced in a study of blood T cell repertoires in COVID-19. Using immunoSEQ multiplex PCR, the repertoire was profiled, and TCRdb retains in-frame clones only, with some absent. This sample yields fewer than 450,000 clones, of which more than 75% are seen a single time; roughly 1.2% belongs to the top ten. The sequenced sample consisted of PBMCs or T cells enriched from blood (not recorded which). The source of these receptors is a woman aged 18-29 years who had recovered from COVID-19. CDR3s leave out the opening cysteine and the closing phenylalanine or tryptophan. A D gene is named only where the DNA matches it firmly. Clone size is given for some rows only: seen once, a few or many times, or a class if the clone is expanded.

clone_size	j_call	d_call	v_call	cdr3_aa
NA	TRBJ2-5	TRBD2	TRBV7-9	ASSVSGAQETQY
NA	TRBJ2-6	NA	TRBV7-2	ASSHRDSGANVLT
NA	TRBJ1-2	TRBD1	TRBV19	ATSPQDRAHYGYT
NA	TRBJ1-4	NA	TRBV11-2	ASSSQRTGTTNEKLF
NA	TRBJ1-1	TRBD1	TRBV6-2/TRBV6-3	ASRPTGGTEAF
NA	TRBJ2-5	TRBD2	TRBV27	ASSETLAVQETQY
NA	TRBJ1-5	NA	TRBV29-1	SEEGENVGDSNQPQH
NA	TRBJ2-1	TRBD2	TRBV19	ASGTSGGIYEQF
NA	TRBJ2-2	TRBD1	TRBV5-1	ASSLGDRAPGELF
NA	TRBJ1-1	TRBD1	TRBV5-1	ASSLSGQGPL
NA	TRBJ1-2	NA	TRBV20-1	SAPGTYGYT
NA	TRBJ1-2	NA	TRBV5-6	ASSFLAGSRYGYT
NA	TRBJ1-2	TRBD1	TRBV18	ASSPPVEGAHGYT
NA	TRBJ1-1	NA	TRBV23-1	ASSRRKARNTEAF
NA	TRBJ1-5	NA	TRBV7-9	ASSPPGVLNQPQH
NA	TRBJ1-2	NA	TRBV5-4	ASSQGLSGGYT
NA	TRBJ1-1	TRBD1	TRBV7-8	ASSWGTGGLNTEAF
NA	TRBJ1-2	TRBD1	TRBV15	ATSRGTERNGYT
few	TRBJ1-4	TRBD1	TRBV6-5	ASSRDRDREGKLF